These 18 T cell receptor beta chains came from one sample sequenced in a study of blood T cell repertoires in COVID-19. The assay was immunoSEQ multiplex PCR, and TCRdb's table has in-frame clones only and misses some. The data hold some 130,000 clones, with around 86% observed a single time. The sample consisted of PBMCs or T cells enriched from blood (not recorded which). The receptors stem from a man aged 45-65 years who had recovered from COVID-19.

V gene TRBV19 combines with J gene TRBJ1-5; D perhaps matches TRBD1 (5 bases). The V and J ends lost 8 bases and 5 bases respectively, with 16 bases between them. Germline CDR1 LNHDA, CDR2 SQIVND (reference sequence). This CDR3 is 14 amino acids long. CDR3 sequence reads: CASSLGGKDQPQHF. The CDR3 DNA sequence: TGTGCCAGTTCCCTCGGGGGAAAGGATCAGCCCCAGCATTTT.

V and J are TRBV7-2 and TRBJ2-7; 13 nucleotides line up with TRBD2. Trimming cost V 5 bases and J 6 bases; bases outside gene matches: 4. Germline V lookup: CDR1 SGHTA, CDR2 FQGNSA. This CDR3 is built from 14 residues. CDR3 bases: TGTGCCAGCAGCGTACTAGCGGGAGGGGTCGAGCAGTACTTC. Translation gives CASSVLAGGVEQYF.

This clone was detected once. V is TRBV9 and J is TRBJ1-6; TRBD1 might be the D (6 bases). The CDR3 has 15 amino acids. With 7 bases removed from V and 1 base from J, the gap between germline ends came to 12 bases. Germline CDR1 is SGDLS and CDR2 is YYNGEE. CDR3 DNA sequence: TGTGCCAGCGGGGGCAGGGGTTCCTATAATTCACCCCTCCACTTT. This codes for CASGGRGSYNSPLHF.

The CDR3 protein is CASRFSSVTYGYTF. The DNA for the CDR3 is TGTGCCAGCAGGTTCTCGTCAGTTACCTATGGCTACACCTTC. This sequence joins TRBV3-1 (or the pseudogene TRBV3-2) and TRBJ1-2; no clear D. Per germline, CDR1 LGHDT and CDR2 YNNKEL (reference sequence). The length of the CDR3 is 14 residues. Trimming took off 6 bases at V and 4 bases at J, with 15 bases between the two ends.

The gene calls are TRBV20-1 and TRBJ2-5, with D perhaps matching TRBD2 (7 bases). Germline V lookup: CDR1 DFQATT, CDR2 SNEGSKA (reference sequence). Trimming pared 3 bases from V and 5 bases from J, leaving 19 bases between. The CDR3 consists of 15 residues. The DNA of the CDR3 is TGCAGTGCTAGTGAGGCGGGGGCGCAACGGGAGACCCAGTACTTC. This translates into CSASEAGAQRETQYF.

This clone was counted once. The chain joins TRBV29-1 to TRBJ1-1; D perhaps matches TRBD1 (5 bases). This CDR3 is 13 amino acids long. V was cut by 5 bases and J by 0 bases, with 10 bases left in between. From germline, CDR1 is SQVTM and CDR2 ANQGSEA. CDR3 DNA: TGCAGCGTTCGACAGAGCATGAACACTGAAGCTTTCTTT. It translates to CSVRQSMNTEAFF.

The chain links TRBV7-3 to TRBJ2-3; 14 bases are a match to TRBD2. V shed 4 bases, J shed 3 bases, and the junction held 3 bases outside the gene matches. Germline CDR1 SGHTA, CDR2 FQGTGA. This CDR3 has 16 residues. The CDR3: CASSYGTSGGTDTQYF. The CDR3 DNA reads TGTGCCAGCAGCTATGGGACTAGCGGGGGAACAGATACGCAGTATTTT. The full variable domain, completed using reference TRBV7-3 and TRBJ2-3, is GAGVSQTPSNKVTEKGKYVELRCDPISGHTALYWYRQSLGQGPEFLIYFQGTGAADDSGLPNDRFFAVRPEGSVSTLKIQRTERGDSAVYLCASSYGTSGGTDTQYFGPGTRLTVL.

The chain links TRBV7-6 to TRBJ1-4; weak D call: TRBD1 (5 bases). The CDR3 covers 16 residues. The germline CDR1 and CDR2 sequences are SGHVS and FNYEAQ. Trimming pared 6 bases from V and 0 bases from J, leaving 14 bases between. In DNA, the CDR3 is TGTGCCAGCAGTTCGGGGGGGTTTTCAACTAATGAAAAACTGTTTTTT. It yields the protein CASSSGGFSTNEKLFF.

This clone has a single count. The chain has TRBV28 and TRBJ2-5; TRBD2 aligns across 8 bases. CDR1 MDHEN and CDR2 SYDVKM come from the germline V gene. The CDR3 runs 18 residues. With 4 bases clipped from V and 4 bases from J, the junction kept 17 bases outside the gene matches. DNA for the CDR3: TGTGCCAGCAGTTCCAGCGGCGCGAGCGGGAGTTGGTTAGAGACCCAGTACTTC. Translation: CASSSSGASGSWLETQYF.

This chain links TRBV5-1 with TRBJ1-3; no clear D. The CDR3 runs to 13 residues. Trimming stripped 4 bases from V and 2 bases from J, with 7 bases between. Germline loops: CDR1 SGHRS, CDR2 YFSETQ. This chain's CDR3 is CASSEGPGNTIYF. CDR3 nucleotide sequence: TGCGCCAGCAGCGAGGGCCCTGGAAACACCATATATTTT. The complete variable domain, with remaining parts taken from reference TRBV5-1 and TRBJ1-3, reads KAGVTQTPRYLIKTRGQQVTLSCSPISGHRSVSWYQQTPGQGLQFLFEYFSETQRNKGNFPGRFSGRQFSNSRSEMNVSTLELGDSALYLCASSEGPGNTIYFGEGSWLTVV.

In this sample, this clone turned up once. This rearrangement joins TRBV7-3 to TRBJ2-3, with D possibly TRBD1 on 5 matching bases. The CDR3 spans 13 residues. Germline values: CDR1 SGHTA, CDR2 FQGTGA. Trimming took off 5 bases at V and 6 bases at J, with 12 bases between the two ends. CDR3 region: CASSPRQRDTQYF. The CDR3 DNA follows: TGTGCCAGCAGCCCGAGACAGAGGGATACGCAGTATTTT.

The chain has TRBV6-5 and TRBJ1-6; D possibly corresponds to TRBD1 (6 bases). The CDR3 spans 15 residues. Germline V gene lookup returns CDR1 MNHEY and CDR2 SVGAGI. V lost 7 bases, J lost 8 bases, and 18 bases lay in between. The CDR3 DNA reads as TGTGCCAGCAAGGACAGTAAGGGGAATTATTCACCCCTCCACTTT. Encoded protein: CASKDSKGNYSPLHF.

The CDR3 nucleotides are TGTGCCAGCCGCGCTGGTGCAGGTCAGGGCTACACCTTC. Its protein product is CASRAGAGQGYTF. The J gene is TRBJ1-2, the V gene TRBV27; D remains unclear. The V and J ends lost 8 bases and 8 bases respectively, with 18 bases between them. Germline V lookup: CDR1 MNHEY, CDR2 SMNVEV (reference sequence). The CDR3 runs to 13 residues.

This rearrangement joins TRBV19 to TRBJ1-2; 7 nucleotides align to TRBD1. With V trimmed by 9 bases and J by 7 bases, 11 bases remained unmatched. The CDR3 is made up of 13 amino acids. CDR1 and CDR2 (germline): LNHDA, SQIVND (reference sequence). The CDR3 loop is CASRPTGFGGYTF. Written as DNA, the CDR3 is TGTGCCAGCCGACCGACAGGGTTTGGTGGCTACACCTTC.

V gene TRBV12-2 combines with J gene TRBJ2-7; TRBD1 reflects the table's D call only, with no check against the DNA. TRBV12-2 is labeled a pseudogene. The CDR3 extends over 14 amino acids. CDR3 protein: CASRLRDRFYEQYF. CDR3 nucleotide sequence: TGTGCAAGTCGCCTCCGGGACAGATTCTACGAGCAGTACTTC.

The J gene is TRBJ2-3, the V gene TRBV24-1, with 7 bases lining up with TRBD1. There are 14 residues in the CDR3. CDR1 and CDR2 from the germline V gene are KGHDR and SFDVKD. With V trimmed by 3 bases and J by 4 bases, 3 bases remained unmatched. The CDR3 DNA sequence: TGTGCCACCAGTGATGCAGGGGGTTCAGATACGCAGTATTTT. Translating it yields CATSDAGGSDTQYF.

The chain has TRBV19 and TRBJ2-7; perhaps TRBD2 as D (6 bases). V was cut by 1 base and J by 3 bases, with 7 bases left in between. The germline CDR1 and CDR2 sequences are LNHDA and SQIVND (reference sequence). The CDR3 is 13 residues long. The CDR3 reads CASSIAGVYEQYF. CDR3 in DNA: TGTGCCAGTAGTATAGCGGGGGTCTACGAGCAGTACTTC.

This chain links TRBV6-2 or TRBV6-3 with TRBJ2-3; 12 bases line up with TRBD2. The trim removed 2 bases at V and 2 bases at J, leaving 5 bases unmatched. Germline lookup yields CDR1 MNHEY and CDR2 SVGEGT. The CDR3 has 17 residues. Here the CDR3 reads CASSYVTSGSSTDTQYF. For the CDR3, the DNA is TGTGCCAGCAGTTACGTGACTAGCGGGAGCTCCACAGATACGCAGTATTTT.